This entry concerns a single T cell receptor (beta chain). This clone appeared a few times. Its antigen remains unidentified. Base qualities are not provided; no much larger clone lies one nucleotide away. From a lookup of the germline V gene (reference sequence), CDR1 and CDR2 are SGHNT and YYREEE. Taken from cysteine to phenylalanine, the CDR3 has 15 residues. Only the CDR3 portion is preserved as DNA: 45 bases, with reading frame beginning at the first base. V loses 2 bases, J loses 1 base, and the germline ends lie 9 bases apart. This sample stems from a study of beta chain features in type 1 diabetes (dated 2018 in TCRdb). For the study in its entirety: Patients and healthy donors did not differ in mean age, gender distribution, total cell number or subset yield. A total of some 110 million sorted cells were examined across all samples, and the number of cells per subset was strongly correlated with RNA yield. The study compared the TCRB repertoires of sorted circulating CD4+ T cell subsets in recently diagnosed type 1 diabetes patients with those in matched healthy donors. Whereas all 30 or so donors provided naive and central memory subsets, regulatory and stem cell-like memory subsets were isolated from just 8 patients and roughly eight healthy donors. Beyond this particular receptor, the publication reports: PCR might favor shorter templates, but patient and control samples were amplified and corrected together, so any skew would affect both groups equally. In all four CD4+ subsets, TCRB CDR3 length was moderately but significantly shorter in type 1 diabetes patients. Patients with type 1 diabetes made fewer insertions and deleted more nucleotides at VDJ recombination sites, implying thymic rearrangement abnormalities. Sequencing cDNA rather than genomic DNA could over-represent highly expressing activated cells, although activation and CD3 levels did not differ between groups. Only small numbers of individuals were included in the HLA sub-analyses, which left unresolved whether HLA type had any influence on TCRB rearrangement. The naive, central memory and regulatory TCRB repertoires appeared to resemble one another more closely among patients than among healthy donors.

A single peripheral blood draw of around 0.11 L on average was collected from each donor into heparinised tubes. A BD FACSAria II was used to sort naive, central memory, regulatory and stem cell-like memory CD4+ T cells with a panel that included CD45RO, CCR7, CD25, CD127, CD95 and CD27. All sorted populations exceeded 95% purity. PBMCs were isolated right away by Lymphoprep density gradient centrifugation and were stained directly, without culture. So that batch effects would be minimized, each experiment stained and sorted samples in pairs, pairing one healthy donor with one patient. The High Capacity cDNA Reverse Transcription Kit was used to reverse transcribe all of the isolated RNA, meaning that expressed TCRB transcripts were what got sequenced. Deep immunoSEQ sequencing was performed on naive, central memory and regulatory T cell samples, with an average of roughly 3.5 million total reads per sample. Sorted cells were lysed in RLT buffer and RNA was extracted with DNase-treated RNeasy Micro or Mini kits, depending on cell number. Each cell subset was processed on its own to prevent cross-contamination, while patient and healthy donor samples were processed together. TCRB sequences were amplified from cDNA with the immunoSEQ multiplex PCR, producing 87-bp fragments spanning the CDR3 region. Sequencing of the amplicons was performed on the Illumina HiSeq platform. The study's processing was this. Synthetic template baselines were used to correct PCR bias computationally, reads within Hamming distance 2 were collapsed together, and singletons that could not be merged were discarded. By aligning reads against IMGT, V, D and J genes, CDR3 length, and insertions or deletions at six rearrangement sites were assigned. Within each subset, clonotype counts were normalized to sorted cell number, after which true diversity and Gini coefficients were computed with the tcR R package. The overlap coefficient, calculated on TCRB nucleotide sequences, was used to measure repertoire sharing. As a proxy for the pre-selection repertoire, out-of-frame TCRB sequences from naive cells were analyzed. As stored in TCRdb, this immuneACCESS dataset retains in-frame rearrangements with V and J assigned. A fraction of the clones does not appear; measured against another copy, unresolved V genes explain less than half of the discrepancy, and the remainder lacks a known reason. That table supplies the V and J calls and clone size; D and trimming were determined from the DNA. The sample table lists just over 600,000 clones, around 15% of them with a count of one. The ten largest clonotypes hold about 0.087% of the sample.

This sequence originates from a young man in good health. The V and J segments used are TRBV5-4 and TRBJ2-2; the D gene is possibly TRBD2, with 5 bases matching. Material: naive CD4+ T cells from blood. What this sample's cell subset or site label stands for: true naive CD4+ T cells. Read as DNA, the sequence is TGTGCCAGCAGCTTCGGACTCATGAACACCGGGGAGCTGTTTTTT. It is translated as CASSFGLMNTGELFF.